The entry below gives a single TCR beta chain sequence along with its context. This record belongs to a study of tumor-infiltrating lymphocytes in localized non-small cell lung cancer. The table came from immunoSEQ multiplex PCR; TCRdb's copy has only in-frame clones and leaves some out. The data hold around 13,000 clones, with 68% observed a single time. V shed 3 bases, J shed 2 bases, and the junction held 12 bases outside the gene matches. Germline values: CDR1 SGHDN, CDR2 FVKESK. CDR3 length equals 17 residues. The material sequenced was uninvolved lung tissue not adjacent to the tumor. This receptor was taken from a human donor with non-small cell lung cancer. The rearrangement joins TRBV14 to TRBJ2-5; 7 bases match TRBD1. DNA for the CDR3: TGTGCCAGCAGCCAGGCCGGGACAGAGAACCTTCAAGAGACCCAGTACTTC. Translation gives CASSQAGTENLQETQYF.